This section outlines one T cell receptor (beta chain) sequence together with its context. Its cognate antigen is unknown. cDNA synthesis used the whole RNA isolate, giving expressed TCRB sequences. Here immunoSEQ multiplex PCR was the method, and the copy in TCRdb shows in-frame clones only, minus some. The sample gives over 25,000 clones, 49% of which show up once; 0.3% is in the top ten. The CDR3 is 15 residues long. The germline gives CDR1 SGHRS, CDR2 YFSETQ. V lost 3 bases and J 1 base, leaving 13 bases between the germline ends. These data are taken from a study of beta chain features in type 1 diabetes. The study's findings and limits: Patients and controls would be equally affected if PCR favored shorter templates. In every one of the four CD4+ subsets, TCRB CDR3s were moderately but significantly shorter in Type 1 diabetes patients.

The V call is TRBV5-1, the J call TRBJ1-1; TRBD1 is a possible D gene (5 bases). The sequenced sample was stem cell memory CD4+ T cells from blood. The sequence was obtained from a man aged 25-45 years with type 1 diabetes. The CDR3 region has the DNA TGCGCCAGCAGCTCAGGGTCAAGAGGGAACACTGAAGCTTTCTTT. It encodes CASSSGSRGNTEAFF.